What follows describes a single TCR beta chain. There are 13 residues in the CDR3. The V end was cut by 4 bases, the J end by 8 bases, with 12 bases between. Germline-derived CDR1 and CDR2 are SGDLS and YYNGEE. Authors' analysis steps: Cell counts per sample came from amplifying reference gene primers. The repertoire was sequenced with immunoSEQ multiplex PCR; TCRdb's copy has only in-frame clones and lacks some. That table supplies the V and J calls and clone size; D and trimming were determined from the DNA. This sample yields hundreds of thousands of clones, of which about nine tenths are seen a single time; around 16% belongs to the top ten. The source of the sample is a study of blood T cell repertoires in COVID-19. Overall study: Sites across the United States, Italy and Spain contributed samples from acute and convalescent COVID-19. T cells, B-cell-depleted T cells, or PBMCs provided the cDNA or gDNA that served as material.

This receptor was identified in a man in his late teens or twenties who had recovered from COVID-19. J is TRBJ1-4 and V is TRBV9; tentatively, D is TRBD1 (6 bases). The sample comprised PBMCs or T cells enriched from blood (not recorded which). The chain's CDR3 is CASSQGIGEKLFF. The CDR3 coding sequence is TGTGCCAGCAGCCAGGGGATCGGGGAAAAACTGTTTTTT.